Below, one T cell receptor beta chain is given with its context. This entry belongs to a study of blood T cell repertoires in COVID-19. Study overall: Sites in the United States, Italy and Spain provided acute and convalescent COVID-19 samples. Sources were T cells, B-cell-depleted T cells, or PBMCs; the material itself was cDNA or gDNA.

Germline values: CDR1 LGHNA, CDR2 YNFKEQ. This CDR3 comprises 14 residues. V lost 4 bases, J lost 4 bases, and 12 bases lay in between. Under the authors' procedure: Amplification from reference gene primers served as the basis for estimated nucleated cell counts. Assay: immunoSEQ multiplex PCR; the TCRdb copy retains only in-frame clones and omits some. V and J calls and clone size are as listed in that table; D and trimming were resolved from the DNA. The sample lists 300,000 or so clones, more than 75% occurring once. Sample: peripheral blood. This sequence joins TRBV4-2 and TRBJ2-3; a possible D gene is TRBD2 (5 bases). This receptor was obtained from a man in his fifties or sixties with active or convalescent COVID-19. This CDR3 is CASSLMGDADTQYF. CDR3 nucleotide sequence: TGTGCCAGCAGCCTCATGGGAGATGCAGATACGCAGTATTTT.